In this sample, the clone carrying this T cell receptor beta chain turned up many times. The data derive from a study of CD8 T cells in ankylosing spondylitis. MiXCR was run by TCRdb on the 5' RACE reads, yielding one entry per CDR3 protein. The table has about 240,000 distinct CDR3 sequences, 8.6% seen once; the top ten hold approximately 7%. Per germline, CDR1 MNHEY and CDR2 SVGAGI. V was shortened by 0 bases and J by 3 bases, with 16 bases between the two germline ends. The CDR3 consists of 17 residues. Sequenced material: blood, either unsorted or a sorted T cell fraction (not recorded which). The chain is built from TRBV6-5 and TRBJ2-3; possible D gene TRBD1, 5 bases. This sequence originates from a male donor with ankylosing spondylitis or in good health (not recorded which). The CDR3: CASSYSTWQGNTDTQYF. The CDR3 DNA sequence: TGTGCCAGCAGTTACTCTACCTGGCAGGGTAATACAGATACGCAGTATTTT.